Here is one T cell receptor beta chain with its context. Antigen unknown. This record belongs to a study of radiotherapy plus CTLA-4 blockade in lung cancer. Overall study: Around 18% of enrolled patients responded objectively, and more than 25% had disease control.

J gave up 7 bases and V 4 bases, and 3 bases lay outside the gene matches. Germline CDR1 SNHLY, CDR2 FYNNEI. This CDR3 has 14 amino acids. Findings and limits, study-wide: Strongest reported response predictors: early blood clone changes and post-radiation interferon-beta.

The protocol was immunoSEQ multiplex PCR, while the TCRdb copy is restricted to in-frame clones and leaves out a portion. The sample includes 62,000 or so clones, roughly 85% of them seen just once. This clonotype originated in a human donor with non-small cell lung cancer who had a complete response to radiotherapy plus ipilimumab. The chain is built from TRBV2 and TRBJ1-4, with 10 bases lining up with TRBD1. The specimen was peripheral blood, collected from a patient treated with radiotherapy plus ipilimumab. CDR3 sequence: CASSGQGASEKLFF. The DNA for the CDR3 is TGTGCCAGCAGTGGACAGGGGGCGAGTGAAAAACTGTTTTTT.